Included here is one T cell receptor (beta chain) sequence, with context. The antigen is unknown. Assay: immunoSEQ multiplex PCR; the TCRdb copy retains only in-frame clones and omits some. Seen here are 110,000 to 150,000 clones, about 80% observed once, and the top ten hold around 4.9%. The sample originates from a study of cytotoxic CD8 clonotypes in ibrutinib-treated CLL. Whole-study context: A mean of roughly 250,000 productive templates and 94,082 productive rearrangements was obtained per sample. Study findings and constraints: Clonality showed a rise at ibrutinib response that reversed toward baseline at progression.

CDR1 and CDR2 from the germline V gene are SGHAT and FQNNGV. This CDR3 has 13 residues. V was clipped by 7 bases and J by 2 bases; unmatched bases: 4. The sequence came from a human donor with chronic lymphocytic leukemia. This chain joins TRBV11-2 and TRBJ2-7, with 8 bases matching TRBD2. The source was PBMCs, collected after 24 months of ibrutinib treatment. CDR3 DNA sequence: TGTGCCAGCAACGGGGGGGGCCCCTACGAGCAGTACTTC. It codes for CASNGGGPYEQYF.